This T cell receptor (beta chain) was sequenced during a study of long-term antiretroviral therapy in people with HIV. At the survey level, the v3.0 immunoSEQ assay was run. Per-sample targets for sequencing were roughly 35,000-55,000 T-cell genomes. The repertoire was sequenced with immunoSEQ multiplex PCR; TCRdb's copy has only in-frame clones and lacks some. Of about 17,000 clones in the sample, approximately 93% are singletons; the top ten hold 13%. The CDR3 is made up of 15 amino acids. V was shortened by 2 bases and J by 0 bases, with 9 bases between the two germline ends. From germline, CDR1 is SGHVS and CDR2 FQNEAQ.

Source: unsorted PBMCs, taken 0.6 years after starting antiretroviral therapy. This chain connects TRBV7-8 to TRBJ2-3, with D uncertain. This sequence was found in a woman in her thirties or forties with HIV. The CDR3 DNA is TGTGCCAGCAGCTTACTGGGTCTCAGCACAGATACGCAGTATTTT. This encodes CASSLLGLSTDTQYF. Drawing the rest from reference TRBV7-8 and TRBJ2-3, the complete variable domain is GAGVSQSPRYKVAKRGQDVALRCDPISGHVSLFWYQQALGQGPEFLTYFQNEAQLDKSGLPSDRFFAERPEGSVSTLKIQRTQQEDSAVYLCASSLLGLSTDTQYFGPGTRLTVL.